This T cell receptor (beta chain) appears in the sequencing data of a study of vaccination and CD4 T cells after COVID-19. Specified treatment: approximately 9-day PBMC culture with coronavirus spike peptide pools or control peptides (ViraFEST assay). In this sample, this clonotype turned up a few times. Antigen specificity is unknown. The V gene's germline CDR1 is LNHDA and CDR2 SQIVND (reference sequence). CDR3 size: 13 residues. The V and J ends lost 3 bases and 4 bases respectively, with 7 bases between them. CD4+ T cells that had been cultured provided DNA sequenced with the Oncomine TCR Beta short-read assay. TCRdb passed the PCR reads through MiXCR, listing each CDR3 protein once. The table lists approximately 16,000 distinct CDR3 sequences, about 38% of them singletons.

The chain recombines TRBV19 with TRBJ1-5; D is ambiguous. This sequence was found in a human donor who had recovered from COVID-19. Sequenced: CD4+ T cells from blood, cultured in vitro. The CDR3 bases are TGTGCCAGTAGTATCGAGTCGAATCAGCCCCAGCATTTT. This translates into CASSIESNQPQHF. Full variable domain (rest looked up from reference TRBV19 and TRBJ1-5): DGGITQSPKYLFRKEGQNVTLSCEQNLNHDAMYWYRQDPGQGLRLIYYSQIVNDFQKGDIAEGYSVSREKKESFPLTVTSAQKNPTAFYLCASSIESNQPQHFGDGTRLSIL.